This passage covers 18 T cell receptor beta chains from one sample sequenced in a study of OX40 agonist ivuxolimab in advanced cancers. Libraries were prepared by immunoSEQ multiplex PCR; TCRdb keeps only in-frame clonotypes and omits some of them. The sample carries fewer than 110,000 clones, approximately 89% recorded once. This sample comprised CD4+ or CD8+ T cells sorted from blood, obtained in a trial of the OX40 agonist ivuxolimab. The origin of the receptors is an adult with an advanced solid tumor such as melanoma, head and neck, liver or kidney cancer.

The chain joins TRBV7-2 to TRBJ2-7; a possible D gene is TRBD2 (5 bases). CDR3 size: 13 residues. The germline CDR1 and CDR2 sequences are SGHTA and FQGNSA. V was trimmed by 5 bases and J by 3 bases, leaving 11 bases between them. In DNA form, the CDR3 reads TGTGCCAGCAGCGGGCAGAGGGACTACGAGCAGTACTTC. Its translation: CASSGQRDYEQYF.

The V call is TRBV5-1, the J call TRBJ2-6, with 7 bases lining up with TRBD1. CDR1 SGHRS and CDR2 YFSETQ come from the germline V gene. The CDR3 extends over 16 amino acids. The trim removed 5 bases at V and 0 bases at J, leaving 5 bases unmatched. CDR3 amino acids: CASSQGQTSGANVLTF. The CDR3 DNA follows: TGCGCCAGCAGTCAGGGACAGACCTCTGGGGCCAACGTCCTGACTTTC.

This chain connects TRBV10-1 to TRBJ2-5; possible D gene TRBD1, 5 bases. V was cut by 2 bases and J by 1 base, with 8 bases left in between. The CDR3 has 14 residues. Germline CDR1 is WNHNN and CDR2 is SYGVQD (reference sequence). Here the CDR3 reads CASSESQGQETQYF. DNA for the CDR3: TGCGCCAGCAGTGAGAGCCAGGGCCAAGAGACCCAGTACTTC.

V and J are TRBV19 and TRBJ1-1; TRBD1 matches at 7 bases. The trim removed 6 bases at V and 1 base at J, leaving 14 bases unmatched. CDR3 size: 17 residues. Germline V gene lookup returns CDR1 LNHDA and CDR2 SQIVND (reference sequence). The CDR3 protein is CASSPGQLYSSNTEAFF. The DNA of the CDR3 is TGTGCCAGTAGCCCGGGACAGTTGTACTCTTCGAACACTGAAGCTTTCTTT.

V is TRBV29-1 and J is TRBJ1-1, with D possibly TRBD1 on 5 matching bases. The CDR3 has 13 amino acids. Germline-derived CDR1 and CDR2 are SQVTM and ANQGSEA. V was cut by 6 bases and J by 0 bases, with 11 bases left in between. The CDR3: CSVCRELNTEAFF. The CDR3 nucleotides read TGCAGCGTGTGCAGGGAATTGAACACTGAAGCTTTCTTT.

This clone has just a few counts. V usage is TRBV7-2 and J usage is TRBJ1-4, with D hard to call. The length of the CDR3 is 14 residues. Trimming shortened V by 5 bases and J by 4 bases, and 11 bases separated the two germline ends. CDR1 and CDR2 (germline): SGHTA, FQGNSA. CDR3 bases: TGTGCCAGCAGCCCCGGGAACAATAATGAAAAACTGTTTTTT. Translated, it gives CASSPGNNNEKLFF.

The chain is built from TRBV10-3 and TRBJ2-7; 9 bases fit TRBD2. V trimming: 4 bases; J trimming: 4 bases; junction bases outside the gene matches: 8. This CDR3 comprises 15 residues. In germline, CDR1 is ENHRY, CDR2 SYGVKD. The CDR3 coding sequence is TGTGCCATCAGTGGTCTCGGCGGGAGGGGGTACGAGCAGTACTTC. This gives the protein CAISGLGGRGYEQYF.

This clone was observed a single time. This chain uses TRBV4-3 with TRBJ1-1, with TRBD1 as a possible D gene (6 bases). Per germline, CDR1 LGHNA and CDR2 YSLEER. Trimming left V 1 base short and J 5 bases short, with 29 bases between. This CDR3 is built from 20 residues. As DNA, the CDR3 is TGCGCCAGCAGCCAAGTCGTTCCTCTCGGTATGGCCAGGGGAGGGACTGAAGCTTTCTTT. The encoded protein is CASSQVVPLGMARGGTEAFF.

The chain employs TRBV19 and TRBJ2-7; 9 bases map to TRBD1. After removal of 2 bases from V and 1 base from J, the junction contained 6 bases not matched to a gene. The CDR3 runs 16 residues. Germline lookup yields CDR1 LNHDA and CDR2 SQIVND (reference sequence). The CDR3 DNA reads TGTGCCAGTAGTATACCTTCGACAGGGGGTTCCTACGAGCAGTACTTC. Its translation is CASSIPSTGGSYEQYF.

The chain is built from TRBV6-6 and TRBJ1-1; D remains unclear. Trimming removed 2 bases at V and 0 bases at J, with 13 bases between. CDR3 length equals 16 residues. Germline CDR1 reads MNHNY; CDR2 reads SVGAGI (reference sequence). CDR3 loop: CASSYPPGVMNTEAFF. CDR3 in DNA: TGTGCCAGCAGTTACCCCCCCGGGGTGATGAACACTGAAGCTTTCTTT.

The chain uses TRBV11-3 and TRBJ2-2; the D gene is possibly TRBD2 (5 bases). This CDR3 is 19 amino acids long. The V gene's germline CDR1 is SGHNT and CDR2 YENEEA. Trimming cost V 0 bases and J 2 bases, with 19 bases left between them. CDR3 amino acids: CASSLDPLDRADNTGELFF. Here the CDR3 DNA reads TGTGCCAGCAGCTTAGACCCGCTGGACCGAGCGGACAACACCGGGGAGCTGTTTTTT.

The V gene is TRBV5-6, the J gene TRBJ2-2; D is ambiguous. Between the trimmed V and J ends, which lost 4 bases and 0 bases, there was a span of 10 bases. CDR1 and CDR2 (germline): SGHDT, YYEEEE. The CDR3 runs to 15 residues. The CDR3 DNA reads as TGTGCCAGCAGCCTAGACCCCGCGAACACCGGGGAGCTGTTTTTT. Translation gives CASSLDPANTGELFF.

This rearrangement joins TRBV27 to TRBJ2-7, with 9 bases fitting TRBD2. Germline V CDR1 and CDR2: MNHEY, SMNVEV (reference sequence). The CDR3 has 14 residues. V lost 7 bases to trimming and J lost 7 bases; unmatched junction nucleotides: 11. The CDR3 region is CASNLAGAGREQYF. CDR3 nucleotide sequence: TGTGCCAGCAACTTAGCGGGAGCGGGTCGGGAGCAGTACTTC.

The chain recombines TRBV7-9 with TRBJ2-5, with D possibly TRBD2 on 6 matching bases. Germline values: CDR1 SEHNR, CDR2 FQNEAQ (reference sequence). This CDR3 region has 14 residues. Trimming cost V 5 bases and J 1 base, with 11 bases left between them. CDR3 nucleotide sequence: TGTGCCAGCAGCCGCGGACTACTCCAAGAGACCCAGTACTTC. It specifies CASSRGLLQETQYF.

The chain recombines TRBV10-1 with TRBJ2-5, with D tentatively TRBD2 (6 bases). Germline CDR1 is WNHNN and CDR2 is SYGVQD (reference sequence). V was clipped by 2 bases and J by 2 bases, with 9 bases between them. The length of the CDR3 is 14 residues. CDR3 nucleotide sequence: TGCGCCAGCAGTGAGGCGGGACTTCAAGAGACCCAGTACTTC. As protein: CASSEAGLQETQYF.

This clone showed up just once. The chain couples TRBV5-1 to TRBJ2-5; D may be TRBD1 (6 bases). V dropped 2 bases and J dropped 1 base, with 9 bases sitting between them. The CDR3 has 14 amino acids. Germline CDR1 reads SGHRS; CDR2 reads YFSETQ. The CDR3, as DNA: TGCGCCAGCAGCTTACAGGGTTCCCAAGAGACCCAGTACTTC. Translating it yields CASSLQGSQETQYF.

Here the CDR3 reads CASSLSLAGISDTQYF. Here the CDR3 DNA reads TGTGCCAGCAGTTTATCACTAGCAGGGATTTCAGATACGCAGTATTTT. The rearrangement links TRBV27 to TRBJ2-3; D possibly corresponds to TRBD2 (6 bases). The CDR3 extends over 16 amino acids. CDR1 and CDR2 from the germline V gene are MNHEY and SMNVEV (reference sequence). Trimming pared 0 bases from V and 4 bases from J, leaving 14 bases between.

The gene calls are TRBV5-1 and TRBJ2-3, with D uncertain. CDR1 is SGHRS and CDR2 is YFSETQ in the germline V gene. V was trimmed by 0 bases and J by 5 bases, leaving 1 base between them. The CDR3 length is 11 residues. The CDR3 loop reads CASSLEDTQYF. DNA of the CDR3: TGCGCCAGCAGCTTGGAAGATACGCAGTATTTT.